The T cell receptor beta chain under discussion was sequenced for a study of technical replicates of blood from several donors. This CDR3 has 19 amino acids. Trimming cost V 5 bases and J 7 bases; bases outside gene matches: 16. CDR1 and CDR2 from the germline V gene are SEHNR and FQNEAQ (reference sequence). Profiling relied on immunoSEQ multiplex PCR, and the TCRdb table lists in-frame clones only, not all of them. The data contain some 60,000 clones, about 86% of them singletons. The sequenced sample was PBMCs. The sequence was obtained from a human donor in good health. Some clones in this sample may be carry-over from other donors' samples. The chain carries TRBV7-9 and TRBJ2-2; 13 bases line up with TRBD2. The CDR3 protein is CASSRGRYKGLAGDGELFF. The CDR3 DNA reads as TGTGCCAGCAGCCGCGGGCGGTATAAAGGACTAGCGGGAGACGGGGAGCTGTTTTTT.